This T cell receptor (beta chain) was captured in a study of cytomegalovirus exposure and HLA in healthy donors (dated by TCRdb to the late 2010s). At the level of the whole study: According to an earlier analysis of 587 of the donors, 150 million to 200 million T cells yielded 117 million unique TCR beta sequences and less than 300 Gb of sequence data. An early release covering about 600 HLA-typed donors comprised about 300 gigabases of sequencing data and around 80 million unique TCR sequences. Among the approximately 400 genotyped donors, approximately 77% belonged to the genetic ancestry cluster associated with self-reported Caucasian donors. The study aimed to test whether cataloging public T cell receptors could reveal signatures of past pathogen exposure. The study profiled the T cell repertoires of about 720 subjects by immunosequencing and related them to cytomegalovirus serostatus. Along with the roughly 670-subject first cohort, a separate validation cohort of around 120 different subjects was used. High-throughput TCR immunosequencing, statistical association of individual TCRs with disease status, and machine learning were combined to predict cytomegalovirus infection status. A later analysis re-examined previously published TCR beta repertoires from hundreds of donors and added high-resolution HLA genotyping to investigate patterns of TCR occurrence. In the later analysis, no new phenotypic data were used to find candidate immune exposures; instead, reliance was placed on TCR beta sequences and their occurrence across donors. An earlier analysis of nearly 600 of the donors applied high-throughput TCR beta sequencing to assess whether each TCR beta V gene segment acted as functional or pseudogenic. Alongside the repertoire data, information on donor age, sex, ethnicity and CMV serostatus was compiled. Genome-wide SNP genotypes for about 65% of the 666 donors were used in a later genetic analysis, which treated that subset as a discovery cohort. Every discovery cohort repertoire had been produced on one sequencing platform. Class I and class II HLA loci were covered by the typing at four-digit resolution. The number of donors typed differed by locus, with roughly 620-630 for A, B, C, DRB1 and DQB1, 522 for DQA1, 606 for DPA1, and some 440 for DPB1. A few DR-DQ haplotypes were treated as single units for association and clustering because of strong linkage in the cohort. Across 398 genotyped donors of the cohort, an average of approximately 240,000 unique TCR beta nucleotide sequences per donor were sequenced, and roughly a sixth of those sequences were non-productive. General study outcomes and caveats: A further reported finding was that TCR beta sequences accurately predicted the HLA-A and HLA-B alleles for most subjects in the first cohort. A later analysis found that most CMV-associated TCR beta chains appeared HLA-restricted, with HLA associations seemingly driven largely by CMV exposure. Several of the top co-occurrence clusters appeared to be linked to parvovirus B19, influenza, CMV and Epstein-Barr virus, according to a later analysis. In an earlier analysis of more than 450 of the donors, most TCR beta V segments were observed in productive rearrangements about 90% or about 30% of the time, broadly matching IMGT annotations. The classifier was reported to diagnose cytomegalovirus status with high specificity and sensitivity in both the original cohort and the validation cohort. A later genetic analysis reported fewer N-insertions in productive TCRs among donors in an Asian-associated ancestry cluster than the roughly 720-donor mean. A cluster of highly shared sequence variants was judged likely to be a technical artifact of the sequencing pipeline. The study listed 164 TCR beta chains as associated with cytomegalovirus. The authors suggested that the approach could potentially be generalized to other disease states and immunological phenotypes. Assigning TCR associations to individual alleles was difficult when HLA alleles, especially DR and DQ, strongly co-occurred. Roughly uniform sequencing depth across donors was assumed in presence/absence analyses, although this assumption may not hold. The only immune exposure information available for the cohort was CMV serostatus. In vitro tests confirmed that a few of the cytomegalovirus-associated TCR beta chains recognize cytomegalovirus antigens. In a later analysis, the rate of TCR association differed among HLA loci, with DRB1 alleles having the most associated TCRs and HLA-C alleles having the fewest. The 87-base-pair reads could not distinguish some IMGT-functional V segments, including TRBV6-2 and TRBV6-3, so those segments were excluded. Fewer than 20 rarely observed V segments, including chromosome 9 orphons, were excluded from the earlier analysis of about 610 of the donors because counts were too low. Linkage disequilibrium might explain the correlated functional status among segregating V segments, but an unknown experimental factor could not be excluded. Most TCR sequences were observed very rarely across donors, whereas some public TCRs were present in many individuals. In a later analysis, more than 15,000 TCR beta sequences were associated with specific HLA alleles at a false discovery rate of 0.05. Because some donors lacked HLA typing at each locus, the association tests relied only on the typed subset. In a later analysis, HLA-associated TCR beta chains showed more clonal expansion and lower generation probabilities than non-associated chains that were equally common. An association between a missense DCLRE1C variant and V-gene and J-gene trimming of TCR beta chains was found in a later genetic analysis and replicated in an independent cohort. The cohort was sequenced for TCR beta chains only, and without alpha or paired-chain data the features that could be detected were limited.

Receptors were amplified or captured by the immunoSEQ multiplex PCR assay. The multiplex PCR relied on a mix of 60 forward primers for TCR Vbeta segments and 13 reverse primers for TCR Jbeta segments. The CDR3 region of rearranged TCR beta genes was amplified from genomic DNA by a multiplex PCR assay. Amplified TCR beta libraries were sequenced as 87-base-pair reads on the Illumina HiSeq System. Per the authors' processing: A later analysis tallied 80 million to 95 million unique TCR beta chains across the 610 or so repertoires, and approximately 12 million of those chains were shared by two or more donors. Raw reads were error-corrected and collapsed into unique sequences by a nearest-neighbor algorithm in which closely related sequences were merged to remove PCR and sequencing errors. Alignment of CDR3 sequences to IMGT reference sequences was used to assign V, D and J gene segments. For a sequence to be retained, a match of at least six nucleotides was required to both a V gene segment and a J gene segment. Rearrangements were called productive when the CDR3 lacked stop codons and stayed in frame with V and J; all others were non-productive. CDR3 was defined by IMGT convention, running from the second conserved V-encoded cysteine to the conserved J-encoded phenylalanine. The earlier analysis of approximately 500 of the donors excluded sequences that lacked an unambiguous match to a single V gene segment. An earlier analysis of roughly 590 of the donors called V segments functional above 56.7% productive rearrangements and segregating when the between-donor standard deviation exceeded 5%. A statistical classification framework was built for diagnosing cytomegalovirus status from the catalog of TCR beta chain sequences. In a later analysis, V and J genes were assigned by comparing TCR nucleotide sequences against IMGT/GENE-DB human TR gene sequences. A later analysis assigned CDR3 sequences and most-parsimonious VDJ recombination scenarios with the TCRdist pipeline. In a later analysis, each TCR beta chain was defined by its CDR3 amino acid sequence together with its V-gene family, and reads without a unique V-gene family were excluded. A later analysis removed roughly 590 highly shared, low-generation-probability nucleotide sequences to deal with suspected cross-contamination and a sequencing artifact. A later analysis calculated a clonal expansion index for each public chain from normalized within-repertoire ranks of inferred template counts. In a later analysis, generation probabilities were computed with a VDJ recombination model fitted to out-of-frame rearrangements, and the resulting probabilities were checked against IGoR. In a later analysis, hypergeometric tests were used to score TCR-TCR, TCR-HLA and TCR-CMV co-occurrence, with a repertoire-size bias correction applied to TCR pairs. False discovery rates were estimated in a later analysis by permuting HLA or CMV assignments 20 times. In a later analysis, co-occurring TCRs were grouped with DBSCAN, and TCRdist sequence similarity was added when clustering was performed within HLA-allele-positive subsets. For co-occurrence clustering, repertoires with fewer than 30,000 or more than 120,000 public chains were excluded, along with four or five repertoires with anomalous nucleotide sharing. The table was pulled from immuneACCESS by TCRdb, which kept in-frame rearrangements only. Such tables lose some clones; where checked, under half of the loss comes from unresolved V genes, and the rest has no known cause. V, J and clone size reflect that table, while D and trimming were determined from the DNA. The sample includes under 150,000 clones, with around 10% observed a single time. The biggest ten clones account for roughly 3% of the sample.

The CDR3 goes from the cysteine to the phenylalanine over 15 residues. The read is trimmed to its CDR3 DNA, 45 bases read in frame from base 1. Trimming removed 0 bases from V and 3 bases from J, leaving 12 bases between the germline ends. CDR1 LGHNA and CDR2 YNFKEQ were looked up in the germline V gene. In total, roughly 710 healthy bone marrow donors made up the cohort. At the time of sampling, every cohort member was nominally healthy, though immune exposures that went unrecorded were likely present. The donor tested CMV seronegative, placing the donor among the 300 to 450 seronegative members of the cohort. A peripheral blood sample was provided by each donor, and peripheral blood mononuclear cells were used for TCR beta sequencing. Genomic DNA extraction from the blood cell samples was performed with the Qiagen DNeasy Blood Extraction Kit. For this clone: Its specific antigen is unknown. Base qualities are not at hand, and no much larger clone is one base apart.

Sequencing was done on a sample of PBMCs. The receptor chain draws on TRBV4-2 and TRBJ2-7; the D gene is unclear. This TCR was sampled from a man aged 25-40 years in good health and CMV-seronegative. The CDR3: CASSQDRGGYYEQYF. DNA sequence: TGTGCCAGCAGCCAAGATCGCGGCGGATACTACGAGCAGTACTTC.